The 22 T cell receptor beta chains reported below all come from one sample, sequenced in a study of T cell responses to AZD1222 COVID-19 vaccine. The protocol was immunoSEQ multiplex PCR, while the TCRdb copy is restricted to in-frame clones and leaves out a portion. The profile shows over 75,000 clones, roughly 88% of them singletons. Sequenced here: peripheral blood, sampled 28 days after the second AZD1222 dose. Receptors originate from an adult who received the AZD1222 COVID-19 vaccine.

This clone turned up a few times. The genes are TRBV6-6 and TRBJ2-7; tentatively, D is TRBD1 or TRBD2 (6 bases each). Germline V gives CDR1 MNHNY, CDR2 SVGAGI (reference sequence). V was pared by 4 bases and J by 6 bases, with 10 bases between. This CDR3 is 12 amino acids long. The CDR3, as DNA: TGTGCCAGCAGTTCCGGGGGCCGCGAGCAGTACTTC. Its translation: CASSSGGREQYF.

V is TRBV18 and J is TRBJ2-1; 8 positions match TRBD2. The length of the CDR3 is 15 residues. Losses at the gene ends were 6 bases for V and 4 bases for J; bases not matched to a gene: 8. Germline V gives CDR1 KGHSH, CDR2 LQKENI. The CDR3 DNA sequence: TGTGCCAGCTCGGGTCTAGCGGGTACGTACAATGAGCAGTTCTTC. Residues: CASSGLAGTYNEQFF.

This chain connects TRBV18 to TRBJ2-5, with no clear D. The germline V gene encodes CDR1 KGHSH and CDR2 LQKENI. The CDR3 contains 14 residues. Deletions cut 0 bases from V and 3 bases from J, with 8 bases between. CDR3 residues: CASSPPYSKETQYF. As DNA, the CDR3 is TGTGCCAGCTCACCACCGTACAGCAAAGAGACCCAGTACTTC.

The gene calls are TRBV3-1 (or the pseudogene TRBV3-2) and TRBJ1-2, with TRBD1 identical over 8 bases. Per germline, CDR1 LGHDT and CDR2 YNNKEL (reference sequence). This CDR3 is built from 15 residues. J gave up 1 base and V 5 bases, and 6 bases lay outside the gene matches. CDR3 sequence (DNA): TGTGCCAGCAGCGATCGGACAGGGTATAACTATGGCTACACCTTC. This translates into CASSDRTGYNYGYTF.

This clone appeared a single time. The chain is built from TRBV3-1 (or the pseudogene TRBV3-2) and TRBJ2-1; perhaps TRBD2 as D (5 bases). The CDR3 totals 14 residues. Per germline, CDR1 LGHDT and CDR2 YNNKEL (reference sequence). Trimming took off 2 bases at V and 10 bases at J, with 15 bases between the two ends. The CDR3 region has the DNA TGTGCCAGCAGCCAAAGACGGGATGATCGGGAGCAGTTCTTC. Translated: CASSQRRDDREQFF.

This chain joins TRBV11-3 and TRBJ2-5; 15 bases line up with TRBD2. CDR1 SGHNT and CDR2 YENEEA come from the germline V gene. V dropped 3 bases and J dropped 5; count of bases not matched to a gene: 4. The CDR3 spans 16 residues. The CDR3 region is CASSLGTSGRWETQYF. CDR3 in DNA: TGTGCCAGCAGCTTGGGGACTAGCGGGAGGTGGGAGACCCAGTACTTC.

The rearrangement uses TRBV24-1 and TRBJ1-1, with D hard to call. The CDR3 extends over 13 amino acids. Trimming removed 2 bases at V and 0 bases at J, with 3 bases between. Germline V lookup: CDR1 KGHDR, CDR2 SFDVKD. This chain's CDR3 is CATSDSMNTEAFF. In nucleotides, the CDR3 is TGTGCCACCAGTGATTCCATGAACACTGAAGCTTTCTTT.

V usage is TRBV4-3 and J usage is TRBJ1-6; no reliable D call. Germline-derived CDR1 and CDR2 are LGHNA and YSLEER. The CDR3 length is 16 residues. V lost 2 bases, J lost 6 bases, and 14 bases lay in between. CDR3 amino acids: CASSQLHRESNSPLHF. The CDR3 DNA is TGCGCCAGCAGCCAATTACACCGGGAGTCTAATTCACCCCTCCACTTT.

This clone has a single count. V usage is TRBV5-1 and J usage is TRBJ2-3; 14 bases align to TRBD2. The CDR3 is 16 amino acids. Germline assignment: CDR1 SGHRS and CDR2 YFSETQ. After removal of 4 bases from V and 3 bases from J, the junction contained 4 bases not matched to a gene. The CDR3 reads CASSAGLAGGTDTQYF. CDR3 DNA: TGCGCCAGCAGCGCCGGACTAGCGGGGGGTACAGATACGCAGTATTTT.

The chain employs TRBV6-5 and TRBJ1-6, with D possibly TRBD1 on 5 matching bases. V was clipped by 0 bases and J by 9 bases, with 15 bases between them. Germline assignment: CDR1 MNHEY and CDR2 SVGAGI. This CDR3 is built from 16 residues. CDR3 DNA sequence: TGTGCCAGCAGTTACTCCACGGGACTAGGCGGTTCACCCCTCCACTTT. Its translation is CASSYSTGLGGSPLHF.

The chain combines TRBV2 with TRBJ2-3; TRBD2 aligns across 7 bases. V was pared by 3 bases and J by 3 bases, with 9 bases of the junction left unmatched. The CDR3 has 16 residues. Germline V gene data show CDR1 as SNHLY and CDR2 as FYNNEI. The CDR3 DNA reads TGTGCCAGCAGTGAGGGGGGGTCCGTTTCGACAGATACGCAGTATTTT. This gives the protein CASSEGGSVSTDTQYF.

The chain recombines TRBV19 with TRBJ1-1, with D uncertain. The CDR3 length is 14 residues. V was shortened by 1 base and J by 1 base, with 7 bases between the two germline ends. Germline V gene lookup returns CDR1 LNHDA and CDR2 SQIVND (reference sequence). The chain's CDR3 is CASSIGSTNTEAFF. Written as DNA, the CDR3 is TGTGCCAGTAGTATAGGCAGCACGAACACTGAAGCTTTCTTT.

CDR3 in amino acids: CAIRGDRGFQPQHF. The CDR3 nucleotides are TGTGCCATCCGAGGGGACAGGGGCTTTCAGCCCCAGCATTTT. The gene calls are TRBV10-3 and TRBJ1-5, with 10 bases identical to TRBD1. The trim removed 8 bases at V and 6 bases at J, leaving 7 bases unmatched. Germline CDR1 is ENHRY and CDR2 is SYGVKD. The CDR3 runs to 14 residues.

This chain joins TRBV6-5 and TRBJ2-7; D may match TRBD1 or TRBD2 (6 bases each). The CDR3 contains 15 residues. Germline V CDR1 and CDR2: MNHEY, SVGAGI. The V and J ends lost 5 bases and 2 bases respectively, with 16 bases between them. This CDR3 is CASSTRRGSTYEQYF. CDR3 bases: TGTGCCAGCAGTACCAGGAGGGGGTCAACCTACGAGCAGTACTTC.

J is TRBJ2-7 and V is TRBV4-1, with D perhaps matching TRBD1 (6 bases). The length of the CDR3 is 15 residues. Germline loops: CDR1 MGHRA, CDR2 YSYEKL. The ends were cut back, 4 bases at V and 0 bases at J, with 13 bases in the middle. The CDR3 spells CASSRGQSSSYEQYF. The DNA of the CDR3 is TGCGCCAGCAGCCGGGGGCAGAGCAGCTCCTACGAGCAGTACTTC.

The rearrangement links TRBV3-1 (or the pseudogene TRBV3-2) to TRBJ2-1, with 8 bases lining up with TRBD2. Germline assignment: CDR1 LGHDT and CDR2 YNNKEL (reference sequence). Trimming at V came to 1 base and at J to 4 bases, leaving 3 bases not matched to a gene. There are 15 residues in the CDR3. The CDR3 bases are TGTGCCAGCAGCCAAGGAGGCGGGGGGTACAATGAGCAGTTCTTC. The encoded protein is CASSQGGGGYNEQFF.

The rearrangement uses TRBV30 and TRBJ2-1, with D tentatively TRBD2 (8 bases). Trimming removed 1 base from V and 6 bases from J, with 28 bases in between. This CDR3 is built from 19 residues. Germline lookup yields CDR1 GTSNPN and CDR2 SVGIG (reference sequence). The CDR3 sequence: CAWSGYRGLTGGAPNEQFF. In DNA form, the CDR3 reads TGTGCCTGGAGTGGATACAGGGGTTTAACGGGAGGGGCCCCCAATGAGCAGTTCTTC.

The CDR3 DNA reads as TGCAGCGTTAATCTGGGAGTCACTGAAGCTTTCTTT. Translated: CSVNLGVTEAFF. This chain uses TRBV29-1 with TRBJ1-1; D call uncertain. Trimming left V 5 bases short and J 4 bases short, with 11 bases between. The CDR3 has 12 residues. Germline CDR1 and CDR2: SQVTM and ANQGSEA.

V and J are TRBV5-1 and TRBJ1-5; the D is unclear. Trimming pared 4 bases from V and 3 bases from J, leaving 14 bases between. Germline V lookup: CDR1 SGHRS, CDR2 YFSETQ. The CDR3 contains 15 residues. In DNA form, the CDR3 reads TGCGCCAGCAGCGGGGAGGGAGGCCCCAATCAGCCCCAGCATTTT. This sequence encodes CASSGEGGPNQPQHF.

The chain couples TRBV9 to TRBJ2-1, with TRBD2 matching 15 bases. With 3 bases clipped from V and 7 bases from J, the junction kept 5 bases outside the gene matches. Germline V lookup: CDR1 SGDLS, CDR2 YYNGEE. CDR3 length: 16 residues. CDR3 coding DNA: TGTGCCAGCAGCGCGGGACTAGCGGGAGGAGTGAATGAGCAGTTCTTC. Translating gives CASSAGLAGGVNEQFF.

This clone was detected only once. The rearrangement links TRBV30 to TRBJ2-1; D not certain. The CDR3 covers 12 residues. The V end lost 1 base, the J end lost 7 bases, and 8 bases lay between the germline ends. Germline loops: CDR1 GTSNPN, CDR2 SVGIG (reference sequence). In DNA, the CDR3 is TGTGCCTGGAGTGGTTTTGGGAATGAGCAGTTCTTC. Its translation is CAWSGFGNEQFF.

This clone showed up just once. V and J are TRBV15 and TRBJ2-3; 8 bases are a match to TRBD1. This CDR3 contains 15 residues. Per germline, CDR1 LNHNV and CDR2 YYDKDF (reference sequence). V gave up 5 bases and J gave up 4 bases; unmatched junction bases: 8. CDR3 sequence (DNA): TGTGCCACCAGCGGCACAGGGGGATACTCAGATACGCAGTATTTT. Its protein product is CATSGTGGYSDTQYF.